This T cell receptor beta chain was sequenced during a study of a mutant IDH1 vaccine in newly diagnosed glioma. Study-wide background: Patients began vaccination 4-6 weeks after radiotherapy alone, or with temozolomide cycles. Patients had received radiotherapy, temozolomide, or both previously, most receiving both. Study-level results: The occurrence of vaccine-induced immune responses was seen in 90% to 95% of patients.

The CDR3 totals 15 residues. Germline loops: CDR1 KGHSH, CDR2 LQKENI. The ends were cut back, 3 bases at V and 4 bases at J, with 15 bases in the middle. Sequenced by immunoSEQ multiplex PCR; TCRdb stores in-frame clones only, minus some. The repertoire holds around 38,000 clones, roughly four fifths seen once, with roughly 22% in the top ten. With regard to this clone: The antigen remains unidentified.

Time point here: week 5, during vaccination. Vaccinated patients received 300 ug of mutant IDH1 20-mer peptide per dose, with topical imiquimod. Donor diagnoses consisted of new WHO grade 3 or 4 IDH1-mutant, ATRX-lost astrocytomas. The V call is TRBV18, the J call TRBJ1-2; TRBD1 is a possible D gene (5 bases). The sequenced sample was PBMCs, obtained from a glioma patient whose treatment included an IDH1 peptide vaccine. The receptor was derived from a man between 25 and 39 years old with glioma. CDR3 coding DNA: TGTGCCAGCTCACCGGGTAGGGGTTCGAGCTATGGCTACACCTTC. This codes for CASSPGRGSSYGYTF.